This is a list of T cell receptor beta chains from one sample in a study of blood T cell repertoires in COVID-19. Profiled with immunoSEQ multiplex PCR; TCRdb holds only in-frame clones, not every one. The sample records roughly 86,000 clones, 91% being singletons. Sample: peripheral blood. The source of these receptors is a woman in her forties or fifties in a cohort sampled during active COVID-19. Each CDR3 is given with its conserved first and last residue. The D gene is left open where the match is weak. The listing skips clone size in some rows; elsewhere it reads once, few, many or a size class.

size	D	V	J	CDR3	DNA
NA	NA	TRBV14	TRBJ1-1	CASSQVPGGEAFF	TGTGCCAGCAGCCAAGTTCCGGGGGGAGAAGCTTTCTTT
once	TRBD1	TRBV2	TRBJ1-5	CASRMGQGYQPQHF	TGTGCCAGCAGGATGGGACAGGGGTATCAGCCCCAGCATTTT
NA	TRBD2	TRBV5-5	TRBJ2-3	CASTLLGGRGLGDTQYF	TGTGCCAGCACCTTGCTAGGCGGGAGGGGACTCGGTGATACGCAGTATTTT
once	TRBD2	TRBV6-6	TRBJ2-1	CASSSSSGTPYNEQFF	TGTGCCAGCAGTTCCTCTAGCGGGACCCCCTACAATGAGCAGTTCTTC
NA	NA	TRBV4-1	TRBJ1-2	CASSQDITGRGSGGYTF	TGCGCCAGCAGCCAAGATATAACGGGGCGGGGGTCGGGTGGCTACACCTTC
NA	NA	TRBV7-2	TRBJ2-2	CASRPTGGAAGELFF	TGTGCCAGCAGACCCACCGGAGGGGCCGCCGGGGAGCTGTTTTTT
NA	TRBD1	TRBV9	TRBJ2-1	CASSVAGQGWDEQFF	TGTGCCAGCAGCGTAGCCGGACAGGGGTGGGATGAGCAGTTCTTC
NA	TRBD1	TRBV6-5	TRBJ1-2	CASSRDRGTRGYTF	TGTGCCAGCAGCAGGGACAGGGGAACGCGGGGCTACACCTTC
NA	TRBD2	TRBV5-4	TRBJ2-7	CASKREASYEQYF	TGTGCCAGCAAGCGGGAGGCGTCCTACGAGCAGTACTTC
NA	NA	TRBV4-2	TRBJ2-6	CASSTLPPGTGANVLTF	TGTGCCAGCTCGACCCTCCCCCCAGGTACTGGGGCCAACGTCCTGACTTTC
NA	NA	TRBV18	TRBJ2-5	CASSPPSRVQETQYF	TGTGCCAGCTCACCACCGTCGCGGGTCCAAGAGACCCAGTACTTC
once	TRBD1	TRBV19	TRBJ2-7	CASSGETGGTYEQYF	TGTGCCAGTAGTGGGGAGACAGGGGGCACCTACGAGCAGTACTTC
NA	TRBD1	TRBV4-2	TRBJ1-4	CASSPNVGGGNEKLFF	TGTGCCAGCAGCCCGAATGTAGGGGGCGGGAATGAAAAACTGTTTTTT
NA	TRBD2	TRBV11-3	TRBJ2-7	CASSPISGRIAEQYF	TGTGCCAGCAGCCCGATTAGCGGGAGGATAGCCGAGCAGTACTTC
few	NA	TRBV7-9	TRBJ1-6	CASSLGSPLHF	TGTGCCAGCAGCCTTGGCTCACCCCTCCACTTT
once	NA	TRBV11-2	TRBJ2-1	CASSLMQEGPEQFF	TGTGCCAGCAGTCTTATGCAGGAGGGGCCTGAGCAGTTCTTC
NA	NA	TRBV7-9	TRBJ2-3	CASSNRVPNSGTDTQYF	TGTGCCAGCAGCAACCGGGTCCCCAATTCTGGCACAGATACGCAGTATTTT